The TCR beta chain under discussion was sequenced for a study of T cells after yellow fever vaccination. Study-wide context: It was SMART-Seq v4 Ultra Low Input that prepared the fractions with low cell numbers.

In this sample, this clonotype turned up many times. Its matching antigen is unknown. The CDR3 length is 14 residues. Per germline, CDR1 DFQATT and CDR2 SNEGSKA (reference sequence). After removal of 0 bases from V and 4 bases from J, the junction contained 3 bases not matched to a gene. Study findings and constraints: Post-booster repertoires again held most primary-vaccination clones (96% CD4, 85% to 90% CD8).

Via MiXCR, TCRdb re-called the 5' RACE reads, giving one row per CDR3 protein. The sample carries some 250,000 distinct CDR3 sequences, 3.6% recorded once. The rearrangement links TRBV20-1 to TRBJ2-3; 8 bases fit TRBD2. This material consisted of PBMCs, taken 15 days after the yellow fever booster vaccination. The sequence derives from a man aged 18-30 years who received the YFV17D yellow fever vaccine. The CDR3 region is CSARDPAGADTQYF. The DNA for the CDR3 is TGCAGTGCTAGAGATCCAGCGGGGGCAGATACGCAGTATTTT.